This entry is about one TCR beta chain. In the original workflow: Amplified reference gene primers provided the basis for estimating nucleated cell counts. TCRdb's table, derived via immunoSEQ multiplex PCR, lists solely in-frame clones and lacks some. For V, J and clone size, that table is used; D and trimming come from the DNA. The table lists 150,000 or so clones, 70% to 90% of them singletons. These data originate in a study of blood T cell repertoires in COVID-19. About the study: The United States, Italy and Spain supplied acute and convalescent COVID-19 samples. PBMCs, B-cell-depleted T cells, or T cells were the source of the cDNA or gDNA that made up the material.

The CDR3 has 14 amino acids. The V end lost 5 bases, the J end lost 0 bases, and 11 bases lay between the germline ends. Germline assignment: CDR1 MNHEY and CDR2 SVGAGI. The sequenced sample was peripheral blood. The clonotype comes from a man aged 35-49 years who had recovered from COVID-19. The chain carries TRBV6-5 and TRBJ2-7; D remains ambiguous. The CDR3 reads CASSLRGNSYEQYF. The CDR3 DNA sequence: TGTGCCAGCAGTCTAAGAGGTAACTCCTACGAGCAGTACTTC.